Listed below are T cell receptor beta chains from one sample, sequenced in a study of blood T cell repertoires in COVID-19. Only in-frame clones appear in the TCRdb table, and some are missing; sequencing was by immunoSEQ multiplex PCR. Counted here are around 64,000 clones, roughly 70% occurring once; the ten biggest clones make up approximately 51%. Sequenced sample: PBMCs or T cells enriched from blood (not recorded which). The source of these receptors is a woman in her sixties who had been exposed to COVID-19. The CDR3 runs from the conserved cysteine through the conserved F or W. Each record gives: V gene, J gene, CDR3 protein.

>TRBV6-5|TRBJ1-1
CASMLQVVNTEAFF
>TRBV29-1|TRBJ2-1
CSVKVASSYNEQFF
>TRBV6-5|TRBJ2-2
CASSRWDRVTGELFF
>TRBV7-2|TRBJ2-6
CASSLGTGYSGANVLTF
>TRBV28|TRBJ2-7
CASSFKTGQSYEQYF
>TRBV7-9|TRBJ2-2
CASLSGVMHTGELFF
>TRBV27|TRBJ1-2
CASRSGRASINYGYTF
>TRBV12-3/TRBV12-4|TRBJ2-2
CASSFLRTGELFF
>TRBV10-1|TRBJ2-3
CASSESNEDPGGDTQYF
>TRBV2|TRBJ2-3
CASSERGNTDTQYF
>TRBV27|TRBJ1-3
CASGTGGRNTIYF
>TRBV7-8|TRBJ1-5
CASSPITGEQPQHF
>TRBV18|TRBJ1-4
CASSPGPNEKLFF
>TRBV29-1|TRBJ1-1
CSGEGPGNTEAFF
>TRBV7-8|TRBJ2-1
CASSLVKGLVYNEQFF
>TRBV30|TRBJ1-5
CAWSRTGGSNQPQHF
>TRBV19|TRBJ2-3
CASSIAGGGTDTQYF
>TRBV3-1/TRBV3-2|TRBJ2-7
CASSQWDRAYEQYF
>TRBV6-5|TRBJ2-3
CASRPGQGGADTQYF
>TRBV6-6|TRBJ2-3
CASSYQGIPTDTQYF
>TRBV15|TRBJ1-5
CATSRGGGGQPQHF
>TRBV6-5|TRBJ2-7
CASRLGLAVHEQYF